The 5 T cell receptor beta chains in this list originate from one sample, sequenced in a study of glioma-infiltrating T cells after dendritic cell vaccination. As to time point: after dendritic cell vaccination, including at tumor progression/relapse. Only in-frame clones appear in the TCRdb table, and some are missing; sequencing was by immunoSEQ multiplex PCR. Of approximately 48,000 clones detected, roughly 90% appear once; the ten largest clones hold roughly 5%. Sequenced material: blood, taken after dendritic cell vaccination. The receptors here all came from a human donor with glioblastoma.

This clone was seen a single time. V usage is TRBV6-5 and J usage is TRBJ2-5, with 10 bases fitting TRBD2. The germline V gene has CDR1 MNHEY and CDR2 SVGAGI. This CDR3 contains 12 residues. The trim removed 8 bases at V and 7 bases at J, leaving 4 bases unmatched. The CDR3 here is CASSLAGGTQYF. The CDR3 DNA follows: TGTGCCAGCTCGTTAGCGGGGGGGACCCAGTACTTC.

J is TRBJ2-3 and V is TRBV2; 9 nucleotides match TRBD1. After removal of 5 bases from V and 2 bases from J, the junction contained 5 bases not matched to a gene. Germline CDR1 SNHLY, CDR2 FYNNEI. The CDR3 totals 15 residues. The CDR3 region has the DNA TGTGCCAGCAGTTCTGGGACAGGGAACACAGATACGCAGTATTTT. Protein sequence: CASSSGTGNTDTQYF.

The CDR3 DNA reads as TGTGCCAGCGGCTTAGGACAGTCCTCTGGAAACACCATATATTTT. Protein sequence: CASGLGQSSGNTIYF. The chain recombines TRBV6-1 with TRBJ1-3, with D perhaps TRBD1 (6 bases). CDR3 length: 15 residues. CDR1 MNHNS and CDR2 SASEGT come from the germline V gene. The V end was cut by 8 bases, the J end by 0 bases, with 14 bases between.

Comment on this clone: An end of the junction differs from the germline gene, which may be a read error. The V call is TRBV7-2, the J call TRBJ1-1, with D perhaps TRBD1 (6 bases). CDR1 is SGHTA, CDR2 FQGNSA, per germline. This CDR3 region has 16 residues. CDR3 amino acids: CASSKKGQTGNTETFF. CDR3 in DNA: TGTGCCAGCAGCAAAAAGGGACAAACGGGGAACACTGAAACTTTCTTT.

The CDR3 sequence is CASSLSWQGASGYTF. Here the CDR3 DNA reads TGTGCCAGCAGTTTATCTTGGCAGGGGGCTTCTGGCTACACCTTC. This chain joins TRBV28 and TRBJ1-2, with 8 nucleotides matching TRBD1. V dropped 1 base and J dropped 7; count of bases not matched to a gene: 8. Germline assignment: CDR1 MDHEN and CDR2 SYDVKM. The CDR3 consists of 15 residues.